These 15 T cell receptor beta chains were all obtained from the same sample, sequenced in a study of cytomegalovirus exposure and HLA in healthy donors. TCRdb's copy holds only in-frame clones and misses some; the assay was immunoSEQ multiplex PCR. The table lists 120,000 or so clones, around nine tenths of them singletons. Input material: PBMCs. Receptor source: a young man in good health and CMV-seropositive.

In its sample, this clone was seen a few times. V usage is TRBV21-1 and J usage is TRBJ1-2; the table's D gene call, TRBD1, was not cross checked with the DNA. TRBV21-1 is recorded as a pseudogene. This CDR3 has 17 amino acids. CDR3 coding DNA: TGTGCCAGCAGCCCGGACAGGGGTAGACGACCCACCTATGGCTACACCTTC. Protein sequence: CASSPDRGRRPTYGYTF.

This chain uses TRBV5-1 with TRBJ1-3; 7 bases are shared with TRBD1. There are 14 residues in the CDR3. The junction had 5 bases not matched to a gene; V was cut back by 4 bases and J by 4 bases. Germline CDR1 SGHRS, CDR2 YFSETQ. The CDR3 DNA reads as TGCGCCAGCAGCCTCCAGGGGGGAGGAAACACCATATATTTT. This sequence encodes CASSLQGGGNTIYF.

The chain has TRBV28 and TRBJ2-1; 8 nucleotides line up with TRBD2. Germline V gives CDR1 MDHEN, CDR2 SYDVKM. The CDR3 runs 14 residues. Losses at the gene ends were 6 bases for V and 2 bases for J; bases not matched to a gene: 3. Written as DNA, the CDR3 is TGTGCCAGCAGCGGGGGGGCCACCTACAATGAGCAGTTCTTC. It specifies CASSGGATYNEQFF.

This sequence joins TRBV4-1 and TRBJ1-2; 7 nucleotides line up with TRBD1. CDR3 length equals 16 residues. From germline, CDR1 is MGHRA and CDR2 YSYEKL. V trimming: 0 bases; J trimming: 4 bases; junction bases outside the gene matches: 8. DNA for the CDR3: TGCGCCAGCAGCCAAGATCAGGACAGGAGTATCTATGGCTACACCTTC. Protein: CASSQDQDRSIYGYTF.

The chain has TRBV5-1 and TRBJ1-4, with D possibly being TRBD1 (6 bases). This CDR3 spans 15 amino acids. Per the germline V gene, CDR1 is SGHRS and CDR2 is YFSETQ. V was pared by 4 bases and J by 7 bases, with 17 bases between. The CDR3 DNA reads TGCGCCAGCAGCATAACAGGGAGGGGAGGTGAAAAACTGTTTTTT. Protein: CASSITGRGGEKLFF.

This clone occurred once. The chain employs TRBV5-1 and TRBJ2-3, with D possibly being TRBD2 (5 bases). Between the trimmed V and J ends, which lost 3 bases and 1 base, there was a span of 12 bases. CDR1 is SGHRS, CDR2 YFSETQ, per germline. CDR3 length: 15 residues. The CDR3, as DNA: TGCGCCAGCAGCTCCGCAGCGGCTCGCACAGATACGCAGTATTTT. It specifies CASSSAAARTDTQYF.

The CDR3 DNA reads TGTGCCAGTAACAGTATGGACATAACAAACTATGGCTACACCTTC. This sequence encodes CASNSMDITNYGYTF. V and J are TRBV19 and TRBJ1-2; perhaps TRBD1 as D (5 bases). Trimming pared 7 bases from V and 2 bases from J, leaving 17 bases between. The CDR3 runs to 15 residues. Looked up from germline, CDR1 is LNHDA and CDR2 is SQIVND (reference sequence).

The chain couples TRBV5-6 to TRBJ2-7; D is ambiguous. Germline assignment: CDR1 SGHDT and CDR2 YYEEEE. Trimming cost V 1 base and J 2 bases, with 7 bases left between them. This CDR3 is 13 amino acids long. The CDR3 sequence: CASSLRVAYEQYF. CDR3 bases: TGTGCCAGCAGCTTGCGGGTGGCCTACGAGCAGTACTTC. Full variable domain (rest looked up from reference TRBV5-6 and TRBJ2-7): DAGVTQSPTHLIKTRGQQVTLRCSPKSGHDTVSWYQQALGQGPQFIFQYYEEEERQRGNFPDRFSGHQFPNYSSELNVNALLLGDSALYLCASSLRVAYEQYFGPGTRLTVT.

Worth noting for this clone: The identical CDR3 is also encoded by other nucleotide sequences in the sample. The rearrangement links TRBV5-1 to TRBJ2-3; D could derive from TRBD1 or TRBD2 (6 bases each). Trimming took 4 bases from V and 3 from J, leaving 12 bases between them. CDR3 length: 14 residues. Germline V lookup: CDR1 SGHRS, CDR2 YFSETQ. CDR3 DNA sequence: TGCGCCAGCAGCCTGGGGGGCCGAACAGATACGCAGTATTTT. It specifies CASSLGGRTDTQYF.

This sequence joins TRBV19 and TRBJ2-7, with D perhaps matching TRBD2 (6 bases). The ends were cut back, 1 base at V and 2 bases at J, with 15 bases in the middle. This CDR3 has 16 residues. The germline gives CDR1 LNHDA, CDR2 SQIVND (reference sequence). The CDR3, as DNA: TGTGCCAGTAGTATAGGGAGGAGGGGATTTCCCTACGAGCAGTACTTC. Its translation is CASSIGRRGFPYEQYF.

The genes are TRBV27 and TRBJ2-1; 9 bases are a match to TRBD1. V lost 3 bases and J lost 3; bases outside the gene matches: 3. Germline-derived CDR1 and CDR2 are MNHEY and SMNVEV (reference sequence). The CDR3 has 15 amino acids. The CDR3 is CASSFDRGYYNEQFF. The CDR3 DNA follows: TGTGCCAGCAGTTTTGACAGGGGGTACTACAATGAGCAGTTCTTC.

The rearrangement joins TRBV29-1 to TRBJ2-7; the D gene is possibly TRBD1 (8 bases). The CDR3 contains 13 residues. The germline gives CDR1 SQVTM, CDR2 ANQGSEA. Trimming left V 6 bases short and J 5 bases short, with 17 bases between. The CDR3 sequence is CSVIQGGYDEQYF. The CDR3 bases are TGCAGCGTAATACAGGGGGGGTATGACGAGCAGTACTTC.

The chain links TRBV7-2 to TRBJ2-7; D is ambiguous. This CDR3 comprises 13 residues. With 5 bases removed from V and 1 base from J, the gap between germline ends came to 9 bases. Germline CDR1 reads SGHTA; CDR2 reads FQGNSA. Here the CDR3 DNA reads TGTGCCAGCAGCCAGGTAGTGTCCTACGAGCAGTACTTC. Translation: CASSQVVSYEQYF.

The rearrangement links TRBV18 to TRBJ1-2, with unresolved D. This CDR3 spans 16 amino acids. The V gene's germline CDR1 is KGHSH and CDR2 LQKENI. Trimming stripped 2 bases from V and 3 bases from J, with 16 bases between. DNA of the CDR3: TGTGCCAGCTCACCAGGTCGGAGCGTGGGAGACTATGGCTACACCTTC. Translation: CASSPGRSVGDYGYTF.

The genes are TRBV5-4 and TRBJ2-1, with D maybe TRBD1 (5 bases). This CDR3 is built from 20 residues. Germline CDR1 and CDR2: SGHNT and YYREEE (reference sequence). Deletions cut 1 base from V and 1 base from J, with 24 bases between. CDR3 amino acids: CASSLYGPRRRAGSYNEQFF. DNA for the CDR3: TGTGCCAGCAGCTTGTACGGACCAAGACGCAGGGCTGGGTCCTACAATGAGCAGTTCTTC.